This T cell receptor (beta chain) is drawn from a study of PD-L1 blockade in urothelial cancer. Time point here: peripheral blood 6 weeks after treatment start. Added to each PCR by spiking were synthetic TCR analog templates. Method: immunoSEQ multiplex PCR; TCRdb's copy keeps in-frame clones and lacks some. The table shows 40,000 to 50,000 clones, with approximately 83% occurring only once. The CDR3 runs to 13 residues. V dropped 6 bases and J dropped 7 bases, with 13 bases sitting between them. Looked up from germline, CDR1 is SNHLY and CDR2 is FYNNEI. The receptor's source is a man aged 55 to 70 with urothelial cancer. The sample consisted of PBMCs, taken around atezolizumab (anti-PD-L1) treatment. The chain recombines TRBV2 with TRBJ1-5, with D tentatively TRBD1 (5 bases). The CDR3 here is CASRFGGYQPQHF. The CDR3 DNA is TGTGCCAGCAGGTTCGGGGGATACCAGCCCCAGCATTTT.